Shown below are 8 T cell receptor beta chains from a single sample sequenced in a study of T cell changes during pregnancy in multiple sclerosis. Libraries were prepared by immunoSEQ multiplex PCR; TCRdb keeps only in-frame clonotypes and omits some of them. The sample has around 61,000 clones, under 95% seen once. Sequenced here: peripheral blood, sampled in the third trimester of pregnancy. These receptors originate from a female donor in good health, enrolled as a control in a pregnancy study.

The chain links TRBV4-3 to TRBJ2-3; D gene unclear. The length of the CDR3 is 15 residues. V shed 1 base and J shed 4 bases, with 12 bases lying between them. Germline values: CDR1 LGHNA, CDR2 YSLEER. The CDR3 spells CASSQVGSRADTQYF. The CDR3 nucleotides are TGCGCCAGCAGCCAAGTCGGTTCTCGGGCAGATACGCAGTATTTT.

The rearrangement links TRBV2 to TRBJ2-7; TRBD2 matches at 8 bases. The CDR3 has 14 amino acids. CDR1 is SNHLY and CDR2 is FYNNEI in the germline V gene. J gave up 5 bases and V 7 bases, and 10 bases lay outside the gene matches. The CDR3 region has the DNA TGTGCCAGCACCCGAGGGGCGGGGGGCCACGAGCAGTACTTC. Translated, it gives CASTRGAGGHEQYF.

The J gene is TRBJ1-5, the V gene TRBV18; D is perhaps TRBD1 (6 bases). The CDR3 spans 16 residues. Germline V gives CDR1 KGHSH, CDR2 LQKENI. Trimming pared 6 bases from V and 2 bases from J, leaving 17 bases between. In DNA form, the CDR3 reads TGTGCCAGCTCGCTGGCAGGGGCGTCAGGCAATCAGCCCCAGCATTTT. Encoded protein: CASSLAGASGNQPQHF. Based on the CDR3 plus reference TRBV18 and TRBJ1-5, the full variable domain is NAGVMQNPRHLVRRRGQEARLRCSPMKGHSHVYWYRQLPEEGLKFMVYLQKENIIDESGMPKERFSAEFPKEGPSILRIQQVVRGDSAAYFCASSLAGASGNQPQHFGDGTRLSIL.

The chain carries TRBV28 and TRBJ1-5, with D perhaps TRBD1 (6 bases). The CDR3 runs to 13 residues. Trimming pared 6 bases from V and 9 bases from J, leaving 15 bases between. Looked up from germline, CDR1 is MDHEN and CDR2 is SYDVKM. The CDR3: CASRSGAHRPQHF. CDR3 nucleotides: TGTGCCAGCAGGTCAGGGGCGCATCGGCCCCAGCATTTT. The full variable domain, completed using reference TRBV28 and TRBJ1-5, is DVKVTQSSRYLVKRTGEKVFLECVQDMDHENMFWYRQDPGLGLRLIYFSYDVKMKEKGDIPEGYSVSREKKERFSLILESASTNQTSMYLCASRSGAHRPQHFGDGTRLSIL.

This sequence joins TRBV28 and TRBJ1-1; D is uncertain. With 3 bases removed from V and 3 bases from J, the gap between germline ends came to 11 bases. The CDR3 is made up of 14 amino acids. Germline CDR1 reads MDHEN; CDR2 reads SYDVKM. The DNA of the CDR3 is TGTGCCAGCAGTTTGGAGGCACTAGACACTGAAGCTTTCTTT. It specifies CASSLEALDTEAFF. The variable domain in full, with the rest retrieved from reference TRBV28 and TRBJ1-1, is DVKVTQSSRYLVKRTGEKVFLECVQDMDHENMFWYRQDPGLGLRLIYFSYDVKMKEKGDIPEGYSVSREKKERFSLILESASTNQTSMYLCASSLEALDTEAFFGQGTRLTVV.

CDR3 DNA: TGCGCCAGCAGCGTGGGGGACTTTTTAAACGGGGAGCTGTTTTTT. Translating gives CASSVGDFLNGELFF. The chain links TRBV5-1 to TRBJ2-2; maybe TRBD2 (6 bases). Germline lookup yields CDR1 SGHRS and CDR2 YFSETQ. Trimming shortened V by 4 bases and J by 7 bases, and 17 bases separated the two germline ends. The CDR3 covers 15 residues.

The chain recombines TRBV5-4 with TRBJ2-3; TRBD2 agrees at 9 bases. The CDR3 runs to 16 residues. The germline V gene encodes CDR1 SGHNT and CDR2 YYREEE (reference sequence). The ends lost 2 bases at V and 4 bases at J; junction bases unmatched: 8. CDR3 coding DNA: TGTGCCAGCAGCTTCCAGACTAGCGGCGCTTCAGATACGCAGTATTTT. This translates into CASSFQTSGASDTQYF.

The V gene is TRBV7-6, the J gene TRBJ1-5, with a possible D match to TRBD1 (6 bases). Germline CDR1 reads SGHVS; CDR2 reads FNYEAQ. The V and J ends lost 5 bases and 5 bases respectively, with 19 bases between them. The CDR3 is 16 residues long. CDR3 loop: CASSLLQGKGDQPQHF. CDR3 sequence (DNA): TGTGCCAGCAGCCTCTTACAGGGAAAAGGTGATCAGCCCCAGCATTTT.